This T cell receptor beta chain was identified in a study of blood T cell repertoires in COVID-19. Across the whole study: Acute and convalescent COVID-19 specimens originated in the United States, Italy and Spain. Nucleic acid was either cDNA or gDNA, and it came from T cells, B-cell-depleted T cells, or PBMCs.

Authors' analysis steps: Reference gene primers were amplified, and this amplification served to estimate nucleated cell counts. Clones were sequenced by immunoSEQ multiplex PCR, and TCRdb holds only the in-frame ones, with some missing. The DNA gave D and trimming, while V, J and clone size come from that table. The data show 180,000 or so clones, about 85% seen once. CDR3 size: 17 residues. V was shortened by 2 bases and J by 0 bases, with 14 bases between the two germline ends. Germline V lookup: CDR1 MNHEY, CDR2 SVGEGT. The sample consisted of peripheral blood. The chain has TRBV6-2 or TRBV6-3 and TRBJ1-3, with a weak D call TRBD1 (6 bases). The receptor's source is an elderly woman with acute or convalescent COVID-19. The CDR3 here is CASSYGGQPFSGNTIYF. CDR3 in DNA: TGTGCCAGCAGTTACGGAGGACAGCCCTTCTCTGGAAACACCATATATTTT.